This T cell receptor (beta chain) was sequenced in a study of T cell responses to AZD1222 COVID-19 vaccine (dated by TCRdb to about 2021). With respect to the entire study: AZD1222 recipients given second doses at about 4 weeks or at about 12 weeks were pooled, since spike-specific TCR depth and breadth were not found to differ between the two schedules. A total of more than 230 trial participants underwent TCR sequencing, of whom 200 to 220 received two doses of AZD1222 and around 25 received two doses of the MenACWY control vaccine. Trial participants were enrolled by age into subgroups of 18-55, 56-69 and 70-plus years, and 148, 28 and 57 TCR-sequenced participants, respectively, were included in these subgroups. General study outcomes and caveats: After two AZD1222 doses, spike-specific TCR breadth and depth were significantly higher than at day 0 and than in MenACWY recipients. Conclusions about previously exposed vaccinees were limited because only six or seven AZD1222 recipients were SARS-CoV-2 seropositive at baseline. Participants were mostly white British, with more females than males. The authors suggested clonal diversity may have been underestimated. Because no day 14 peak-response samples were available, the repertoires could be characterized only after the peak T cell response. The 56-69-year group was small, and its depth increase did not reach significance, likely because of low power. Epitopes outside the regions mutated in the B.1.351 and B.1.1.7 variants were reportedly recognized by nearly half of the unique spike-specific TCRs. The vaccine-associated CD4 TCRs covered the entire spike protein, and the dominant responses fell in regions 160-218 and 743-854.

This specimen's time point label, per the study, means: baseline before first vaccination. Samples from vaccinated people were obtained from the UK trials COV001 and COV002, which included a single-blind randomized controlled phase 2/3 trial of AZD1222 (ChAdOx1 nCoV-19) in healthy adults. Trial participant PBMC samples were collected at day 0 and day 28 after the second dose for TCRbeta chain sequencing. Comments on this clone: The clone's antigen remains unknown. No clone much larger than this one lies a single base away; base qualities are absent.

The CDR3 regions of human TCRbeta chains were analyzed by immunosequencing. The original pipeline was this. Repertoire TCRs were matched against a reference library of SARS-CoV-2-specific TCRs generated with the MIRA antigen-specificity platform. Breadth was defined as the fraction of unique TCRs that were SARS-CoV-2-associated, and depth was defined as the fraction of total T cells that were SARS-CoV-2-associated. Using the MIRA data, every spike-specific TCR was mapped to the spike region that the TCR reacted to and assigned to either a CD4 or a CD8 class. Log10-transformed breadth and depth values were compared by one-way ANOVA with Sidak's multiple comparisons tests. TCRdb took this table from immuneACCESS and kept in-frame rearrangements with V and J called. Such tables lack part of the clones; where checked against another copy, unresolved V genes explain under half of the gap, and the rest is unexplained. The DNA was the basis for D and trimming; V, J and clone size are from that table. This sample holds approximately 90,000 clones; about nine tenths were observed only once. Under 4% of the sample comes from the top ten.

The clonotype was recovered from an adult in good health. The sample was peripheral blood, taken on day 0 of AZD1222 vaccination.

At the DNA level, the sequence is TGTGCCAGCAGCAATAGCGGGAGGGCCGGTGGAGAGACCCAGTACTTC. It translates to CASSNSGRAGGETQYF. Rearrangement joined TRBV7-3 to TRBJ2-5; 11 central nucleotides agree with TRBD2. At the junction V is shortened by 5 bases and J by 4 bases; bases outside the gene matches: 9. CDR1 SGHTA and CDR2 FQGTGA were looked up in the germline V gene. The CDR3 starts with the cysteine, ends with the phenylalanine, and has 16 residues. Only the CDR3 DNA is retained, 48 bases long and in frame from the first base.